The 28 T cell receptor beta chains in this list originate from one sample, sequenced in a study of T cell responses to AZD1222 COVID-19 vaccine. Sequenced by immunoSEQ multiplex PCR; TCRdb stores in-frame clones only, minus some. The sample yields 100,000 to 150,000 clones, approximately 88% seen once. Sequences were derived from peripheral blood, sampled on day 0 of AZD1222 vaccination. The receptors here all came from an adult in good health.

The chain joins TRBV6-5 to TRBJ2-1; tentative D call: TRBD2 (5 bases). This CDR3 has 14 residues. With 6 bases removed from V and 2 bases from J, the gap between germline ends came to 11 bases. CDR1 is MNHEY and CDR2 is SVGAGI in the germline V gene. The CDR3 region is CASRPSLAYNEQFF. CDR3 nucleotides: TGTGCCAGCAGACCTAGCCTGGCCTACAATGAGCAGTTCTTC.

This clone was observed a few times. The chain links TRBV5-6 to TRBJ1-1, with 9 bases lining up with TRBD1. J lost 5 bases, V lost 5 bases, and 7 bases had no gene match. The CDR3 runs to 14 residues. Germline V gives CDR1 SGHDT, CDR2 YYEEEE. This CDR3 reads CASSWGQGWTEAFF. For the CDR3, the DNA is TGTGCCAGCAGTTGGGGACAGGGATGGACTGAAGCTTTCTTT.

This rearrangement joins TRBV6-5 to TRBJ1-6; TRBD1 is a possible D gene (5 bases). Germline V lookup: CDR1 MNHEY, CDR2 SVGAGI. Trimming removed 2 bases at V and 11 bases at J, with 10 bases between. The CDR3 covers 13 residues. Here the CDR3 reads CASSYGGRAPLHF. The CDR3 DNA reads TGTGCCAGCAGTTACGGGGGTCGAGCACCCCTCCACTTT.

The chain combines TRBV29-1 with TRBJ2-7; the D gene is possibly TRBD2 (6 bases). Germline CDR1 SQVTM, CDR2 ANQGSEA. This CDR3 is built from 17 residues. Trimming left V 7 bases short and J 7 bases short, with 32 bases between. CDR3 nucleotides: TGCAGCGCAACCAAAAATTGGGAGACCACGACTAGGAGGGAGCAGTACTTC. This gives the protein CSATKNWETTTRREQYF.

This clone has a single count. V and J are TRBV6-5 and TRBJ1-2, with 9 nucleotides matching TRBD1. CDR1 is MNHEY, CDR2 SVGAGI, per germline. J lost 9 bases, V lost 6 bases, and 11 bases had no gene match. The CDR3 has 14 amino acids. For the CDR3, the DNA is TGTGCCAGCAGACCCGGGACAGGGAATAATAGCTACACCTTC. Translation gives CASRPGTGNNSYTF.

The V gene is TRBV5-5, the J gene TRBJ1-1, with TRBD1 as a possible D gene (6 bases). V was clipped by 4 bases and J by 0 bases, with 19 bases between them. The CDR3 has 17 amino acids. The germline V gene encodes CDR1 SGHKS and CDR2 YYEKEE (reference sequence). The CDR3 reads CASSPGHPGQMNTEAFF. The CDR3 nucleotides read TGTGCCAGCAGCCCGGGACACCCGGGTCAGATGAACACTGAAGCTTTCTTT.

The chain has TRBV3-1 (or the pseudogene TRBV3-2) and TRBJ2-6, with D unclear. CDR3 length: 13 residues. Between the trimmed V and J ends, which lost 11 bases and 0 bases, there was a span of 8 bases. The germline V gene has CDR1 LGHDT and CDR2 YNNKEL (reference sequence). The CDR3 is CALRVSGANVLTF. CDR3 nucleotide sequence: TGTGCCTTAAGGGTCTCTGGGGCCAACGTCCTGACTTTC.

The rearrangement uses TRBV7-9 and TRBJ1-1; D not certain. This CDR3 comprises 13 residues. V was clipped by 5 bases and J by 10 bases, with 17 bases between them. Germline V gene lookup returns CDR1 SEHNR and CDR2 FQNEAQ (reference sequence). The CDR3 loop reads CASSHAGLNGAFF. DNA for the CDR3: TGTGCCAGCAGCCATGCGGGCCTTAATGGAGCTTTCTTT.

The chain combines TRBV27 with TRBJ2-1; 11 bases map to TRBD2. The CDR3 length is 17 residues. CDR1 MNHEY and CDR2 SMNVEV come from the germline V gene (reference sequence). The V segment lost 0 bases and the J segment 4 bases; nucleotides outside the gene matches: 5. DNA for the CDR3: TGTGCCAGCAGTTTATCACTAGCGGGGGCCCATTACAATGAGCAGTTCTTC. Its protein product is CASSLSLAGAHYNEQFF.

This clone was seen once. The chain joins TRBV29-1 to TRBJ1-1, with unresolved D. This CDR3 is built from 12 residues. V lost 8 bases and J 5 bases, leaving 15 bases between the germline ends. Germline lookup yields CDR1 SQVTM and CDR2 ANQGSEA. CDR3: CSPPGGRTEAFF. The CDR3 region has the DNA TGCAGCCCCCCGGGAGGAAGGACTGAAGCTTTCTTT. Full variable domain (remainder filled in from reference TRBV29-1 and TRBJ1-1): SAVISQKPSRDICQRGTSLTIQCQVDSQVTMMFWYRQQPGQSLTLIATANQGSEATYESGFVIDKFPISRPNLTFSTLTVSNMSPEDSSIYLCSPPGGRTEAFFGQGTRLTVV.

V gene TRBV29-1 combines with J gene TRBJ1-1; TRBD1 matches at 10 bases. The V gene end was trimmed by 5 bases and the J gene end by 10 bases; junction bases not matched to a gene: 10. CDR1 SQVTM and CDR2 ANQGSEA come from the germline V gene. There are 13 residues in the CDR3. The CDR3 coding sequence is TGCAGCGTTACCCCCGGACGGGACAGGGGAGCTTTCTTT. This gives the protein CSVTPGRDRGAFF.

V gene TRBV7-4 combines with J gene TRBJ2-5; D is possibly TRBD2 (6 bases). Germline V gives CDR1 SGHVT, CDR2 SQSDAQ. Trimming took off 5 bases at V and 1 base at J, with 14 bases between the two ends. This CDR3 has 15 residues. DNA of the CDR3: TGTGCCAGCAGCGCGGAGGGGTCGACCCAAGAGACCCAGTACTTC. It yields the protein CASSAEGSTQETQYF.

The chain combines TRBV6-2 or TRBV6-3 with TRBJ2-2; 8 bases map to TRBD1. Germline CDR1 MNHEY, CDR2 SVGEGT. With V trimmed by 6 bases and J by 6 bases, 9 bases remained unmatched. The CDR3 has 15 residues. Here the CDR3 reads CASSFQTGDAGELFF. The DNA of the CDR3 is TGTGCCAGCAGCTTTCAGACAGGGGATGCCGGGGAGCTGTTTTTT.

The chain recombines TRBV19 with TRBJ1-5, with D maybe TRBD1 (5 bases). The V end was cut by 5 bases, the J end by 4 bases, with 9 bases between. This CDR3 is 13 amino acids long. The V gene's germline CDR1 is LNHDA and CDR2 SQIVND (reference sequence). This CDR3 is CASSEQVNQPQHF. The CDR3, as DNA: TGTGCCAGTAGTGAACAGGTGAATCAGCCCCAGCATTTT.

This clone has more than one count but fewer than ten. The V call is TRBV5-6, the J call TRBJ1-1, with no clear D. The germline V gene has CDR1 SGHDT and CDR2 YYEEEE. The CDR3 sequence is 14 residues long. V was pared by 1 base and J by 3 bases, with 10 bases between. CDR3 protein: CASSLLTGYTEAFF. CDR3 sequence (DNA): TGTGCCAGCAGCTTGCTGACGGGGTACACTGAAGCTTTCTTT.

This clone was picked up one time. CDR3: CASSLESKGDYEQYF. The CDR3 coding sequence is TGTGCCAGCAGCTTAGAGAGTAAGGGGGACTACGAGCAGTACTTC. This chain links TRBV13 with TRBJ2-7; tentative D call: TRBD1 (6 bases). The CDR3 extends over 15 amino acids. V lost 1 base, J lost 3 bases, and 13 bases lay in between. The germline V gene has CDR1 PRHDT and CDR2 FYEKMQ (reference sequence).

This rearrangement joins TRBV21-1 to TRBJ1-5; the D call TRBD1 from the table was never checked on the DNA. TRBV21-1 corresponds to a pseudogene. This CDR3 is 18 amino acids long. The CDR3 bases are TGTGCCAGCAGCTTTAAGAGGGGACAGGGGGCGCGAGATCAGCCCCAGCATTTT. Translation gives CASSFKRGQGARDQPQHF.

The chain carries TRBV5-4 and TRBJ2-3; 8 bases fit TRBD2. Germline CDR1 and CDR2: SGHNT and YYREEE (reference sequence). This CDR3 spans 15 amino acids. The J segment lost 1 base and the V segment lost 4 bases, leaving 5 bases of the junction unmatched. The CDR3 reads CASSLGGVGTDTQYF. Here the CDR3 DNA reads TGTGCCAGCAGCCTCGGGGGGGTTGGCACAGATACGCAGTATTTT.

V and J are TRBV9 and TRBJ2-5, with D unresolved. V lost 0 bases and J 1 base, leaving 10 bases between the germline ends. This CDR3 comprises 15 residues. The germline gives CDR1 SGDLS, CDR2 YYNGEE. The chain's CDR3 is CASSVDYGSQETQYF. The CDR3 nucleotides are TGTGCCAGCAGCGTAGATTACGGATCCCAAGAGACCCAGTACTTC.

This chain joins TRBV5-1 and TRBJ2-6; maybe TRBD1 (6 bases). With 6 bases removed from V and 0 bases from J, the gap between germline ends came to 19 bases. The germline gives CDR1 SGHRS, CDR2 YFSETQ. This CDR3 has 18 residues. The CDR3 spells CASTVGQRTFSGANVLTF. The CDR3 nucleotides are TGCGCCAGCACCGTAGGACAGAGGACTTTCTCTGGGGCCAACGTCCTGACTTTC.

This clone has only a few counts. This CDR3 is CASSERPGTSGNTIYF. CDR3 nucleotides: TGTGCCAGCAGTGAAAGGCCAGGGACCTCTGGAAACACCATATATTTT. The chain recombines TRBV2 with TRBJ1-3; perhaps TRBD1 as D (5 bases). The V and J ends lost 2 bases and 0 bases respectively, with 11 bases between them. The CDR3 runs to 16 residues. CDR1 and CDR2 (germline): SNHLY, FYNNEI.

This chain uses TRBV5-1 with TRBJ1-4, with D perhaps matching TRBD1 (5 bases). The CDR3 is made up of 15 amino acids. Per germline, CDR1 SGHRS and CDR2 YFSETQ. V was trimmed by 0 bases and J by 7 bases, leaving 13 bases between them. CDR3 in DNA: TGCGCCAGCAGCTTGGGTGGGGCTATCGTTGAAAAACTGTTTTTT. Its protein is CASSLGGAIVEKLFF. Looking up the rest from reference TRBV5-1 and TRBJ1-4 gives the full variable domain: KAGVTQTPRYLIKTRGQQVTLSCSPISGHRSVSWYQQTPGQGLQFLFEYFSETQRNKGNFPGRFSGRQFSNSRSEMNVSTLELGDSALYLCASSLGGAIVEKLFFGSGTQLSVL.

The genes are TRBV7-2 and TRBJ1-1, with 9 bases lining up with TRBD1. The CDR3 runs 14 residues. J was trimmed by 6 bases and V by 3 bases; bases with no gene match: 5. Per the germline V gene, CDR1 is SGHTA and CDR2 is FQGNSA. The CDR3 sequence: CASSFGDRVSEAFF. CDR3 nucleotides: TGTGCCAGCAGCTTTGGGGACAGGGTCTCTGAAGCTTTCTTT. Complete variable domain (other parts from reference TRBV7-2 and TRBJ1-1): GAGVSQSPSNKVTEKGKDVELRCDPISGHTALYWYRQSLGQGLEFLIYFQGNSAPDKSGLPSDRFSAERTGGSVSTLTIQRTQQEDSAVYLCASSFGDRVSEAFFGQGTRLTVV.

This rearrangement joins TRBV14 to TRBJ1-1; a possible D gene is TRBD1 (5 bases). The CDR3 contains 18 residues. CDR1 SGHDN and CDR2 FVKESK come from the germline V gene. Trimming took 4 bases from V and 5 from J, leaving 26 bases between them. In nucleotides, the CDR3 is TGTGCCAGCAGCCGGAGTTCGGGACCGCCCCCGGGTGGGACTGAAGCTTTCTTT. Residues: CASSRSSGPPPGGTEAFF.

The rearrangement links TRBV29-1 to TRBJ1-6, with 9 bases matching TRBD1. This CDR3 is 15 amino acids long. V gave up 7 bases and J gave up 7 bases; unmatched junction bases: 11. Per the germline V gene, CDR1 is SQVTM and CDR2 is ANQGSEA. The CDR3 loop is CSASVGDRENSPLHF. The DNA for the CDR3 is TGCAGCGCCTCCGTGGGGGACAGGGAGAATTCACCCCTCCACTTT.

The rearrangement joins TRBV11-2 to TRBJ1-1, with D possibly being TRBD1 (5 bases). V was trimmed by 1 base and J by 5 bases, leaving 14 bases between them. The germline V gene has CDR1 SGHAT and CDR2 FQNNGV. The CDR3 covers 15 residues. The CDR3 DNA reads TGTGCCAGCAGCTTAGTGAGTGGGGGAGGGACTGAAGCTTTCTTT. Protein product: CASSLVSGGGTEAFF.

The gene calls are TRBV28 and TRBJ1-4, with a weak D call TRBD1 (5 bases). The CDR3 runs 13 residues. From germline, CDR1 is MDHEN and CDR2 SYDVKM. V was pared by 6 bases and J by 5 bases, with 10 bases between. CDR3 in amino acids: CASRGGVNEKLFF. The CDR3 bases are TGTGCCAGCAGGGGGGGGGTAAATGAAAAACTGTTTTTT. The full variable domain, in which reference TRBV28 and TRBJ1-4 provide the parts outside the CDR3, is DVKVTQSSRYLVKRTGEKVFLECVQDMDHENMFWYRQDPGLGLRLIYFSYDVKMKEKGDIPEGYSVSREKKERFSLILESASTNQTSMYLCASRGGVNEKLFFGSGTQLSVL.

J is TRBJ1-3 and V is TRBV5-1, with D hard to call. The CDR3 length is 16 residues. Trimming stripped 0 bases from V and 0 bases from J, with 10 bases between. CDR1 and CDR2 from the germline V gene are SGHRS and YFSETQ. The CDR3 is CASSLAGIHSGNTIYF. The CDR3 bases are TGCGCCAGCAGCTTGGCGGGTATACACTCTGGAAACACCATATATTTT.